This TCR delta chain was found in a study of gammadelta T cells in human blood. Study results and caveats: Polyclonal expansion of innate γδ T cells after birth appeared microbially driven.

CDR3 length: 18 residues. Germline loops: CDR1 TSWWSYY, CDR2 QGS. Between the trimmed V and J ends, which lost 2 bases and 7 bases, there was a span of 26 bases. In the case of this clone: What it binds is unknown. A read error may explain this, as a much larger clone is one base away.

TCRdb re-processed the RT-PCR reads using CATT. The repertoire consists of about 760 delta-chain clones, with 58% occurring once and the leading ten covering around 18%. Sequenced: non-Vgamma9Vdelta2 gamma-delta T cells from cord blood. The J gene is TRDJ1, the V gene TRDV1; tentative D call: TRDD3 (5 bases). The sequence derives from a newborn. This CDR3 is CALGETLRVPWDSGKLIF. The CDR3 DNA follows: TGTGCTCTTGGGGAAACTCTCCGAGTACCGTGGGATTCGGGTAAACTCATCTTT.